This T cell receptor (beta chain) was sequenced for a study of blood T cell repertoires in COVID-19. Study in general: PBMCs, B-cell-depleted T cells, or T cells provided the cDNA or gDNA that made up the material.

Patients at the Seattle site were enrolled during active infection and followed longitudinally. Germline values: CDR1 MNHEY, CDR2 SVGAGI. V lost 1 base, J lost 9 bases, and 16 bases lay in between. This CDR3 contains 15 residues. The protocol was immunoSEQ multiplex PCR, while the TCRdb copy is restricted to in-frame clones and leaves out a portion. The sample shows some 220,000 clones, over 75% of them seen only once. The specimen was peripheral blood. This sequence originates from a woman in her 70s with COVID-19, enrolled during active disease. The rearrangement uses TRBV6-5 and TRBJ2-1; possibly TRBD2 for D (7 bases). The CDR3 reads CASSYWASGGGEQFF. CDR3 bases: TGTGCCAGCAGTTACTGGGCTAGCGGAGGGGGTGAGCAGTTCTTC.